This TCR beta chain was captured in a study of T-cell reconstitution after alpha-beta-depleted transplantation in children. Findings of the study overall: Reports say that about two months after transplant, the alpha-beta T cells came out of several hundred graft clones that had expanded. Some patients' high day-60 TCRbeta diversity was traced to surviving recipient T cells and thymic progenitors. T-cell counts and diversity at one year post-transplant came mainly from newly produced T cells.

Unique molecular identifiers were incorporated during preparation of the TCRbeta library. TCRdb re-called the PCR reads with MiXCR, one entry per CDR3 protein. Among about 460,000 distinct CDR3 sequences, over 9.5% were seen once, and the ten largest hold 14%. Germline CDR1 reads MNHEY; CDR2 reads SMNVEV (reference sequence). The CDR3 sequence is 16 residues long. The ends were cut back, 7 bases at V and 0 bases at J, with 18 bases in the middle. This clonotype was detected ten times or more. The antigen remains undetermined. This material consisted of PBMCs, mostly from graft donor cells, taken 180 days after TCRalphabeta/CD19-depleted stem cell transplant. J is TRBJ1-1 and V is TRBV27, with D possibly being TRBD1 (5 bases). This clonotype originated in a female patient between 2 and 10 years old who had a stem cell transplant for aplastic anemia, so the T cells may come from the graft donor. CDR3 loop: CASTLGTGTLNTEAFF. The CDR3 DNA is TGTGCCAGCACCTTGGGGACGGGAACGCTGAACACTGAAGCTTTCTTT.